The 26 T cell receptor beta chains below all came from one sample that was sequenced in a study of T cells in Graves' hyperthyroidism and ophthalmopathy. RNA transcripts yielded amplified TCR beta CDR3 regions. The HTBI set primed first-round TCR CDR3 RT-PCR. TCRdb ran MiXCR on the multiplex PCR reads and lists one entry per CDR3 protein. The table has hundreds of thousands of distinct CDR3 sequences, just under 45% seen once. Sequencing was carried out using peripheral blood or thyroid tissue (not recorded which). The receptors originated from an adult man with Graves' disease, either hyperthyroidism or ophthalmopathy (not recorded which).

This chain joins TRBV7-9 and TRBJ1-6, with 12 bases fitting TRBD1. This CDR3 spans 18 amino acids. Germline CDR1 is SEHNR and CDR2 is FQNEAQ (reference sequence). The junction had 12 bases not matched to a gene; V was cut back by 8 bases and J by 4 bases. The CDR3 here is CASANPRDRGLYNSPLHF. The CDR3 DNA is TGTGCCAGCGCGAATCCCCGGGACAGGGGGCTGTATAATTCACCCCTCCACTTT.

This clonotype showed up many times. This rearrangement joins TRBV7-9 to TRBJ1-1; D call uncertain. The CDR3 contains 13 residues. V was cut by 5 bases and J by 0 bases, with 7 bases left in between. CDR1 and CDR2 from the germline V gene are SEHNR and FQNEAQ (reference sequence). The CDR3 sequence: CASSGWVNTEAFF. The CDR3 DNA reads as TGTGCCAGCAGCGGGTGGGTGAACACTGAAGCTTTCTTT.

This clonotype has ten or more counts. V usage is TRBV29-1 and J usage is TRBJ1-5; 7 nucleotides match TRBD1. CDR1 is SQVTM, CDR2 ANQGSEA, per germline. J gave up 2 bases and V 5 bases, and 3 bases lay outside the gene matches. The CDR3 covers 13 residues. CDR3 region: CSVSGGGNQPQHF. CDR3 DNA sequence: TGCAGCGTTTCAGGGGGAGGCAATCAGCCCCAGCATTTT.

The chain combines TRBV6-1 with TRBJ1-1; D is undetermined. CDR1 and CDR2 (germline): MNHNS, SASEGT. The CDR3 loop spans 12 amino acids. The V and J ends lost 2 bases and 7 bases respectively, with 8 bases between them. CDR3 residues: CASSEFGFEAFF. CDR3 sequence (DNA): TGTGCCAGCAGTGAATTTGGATTTGAAGCTTTCTTT.

This chain connects TRBV7-8 to TRBJ1-1; perhaps TRBD1 as D (6 bases). CDR3 size: 15 residues. Trimming stripped 2 bases from V and 2 bases from J, with 12 bases between. The germline gives CDR1 SGHVS, CDR2 FQNEAQ. CDR3 DNA sequence: TGTGCCAGCAGCTTACAAACAGGGATTAACACTGAAGCTTTCTTT. Translation: CASSLQTGINTEAFF.

This clonotype was seen many times. The CDR3 reads CASSKDRESSAFF. In DNA, the CDR3 is TGTGCCAGCAGCAAGGACAGGGAGTCAAGCGCTTTCTTT. The V call is TRBV7-3, the J call TRBJ1-1; 8 bases map to TRBD1. With 5 bases clipped from V and 11 bases from J, the junction kept 10 bases outside the gene matches. The CDR3 sequence is 13 residues long. Germline V gene sequence: CDR1 SGHTA, CDR2 FQGTGA.

This clonotype occurred a few times. The chain has TRBV29-1 and TRBJ1-6; D is uncertain. This CDR3 region has 12 residues. The germline V and J ends were trimmed by 5 bases and 6 bases, with 8 bases remaining between them. Per the germline V gene, CDR1 is SQVTM and CDR2 is ANQGSEA. In nucleotides, the CDR3 is TGCAGCGTTAAGGAACCTAATTCACCCCTCCACTTT. This encodes CSVKEPNSPLHF.

This clonotype has only a few counts. The chain has TRBV24-1 and TRBJ1-1; 9 bases align to TRBD1. This CDR3 is 14 amino acids long. The trim removed 2 bases at V and 6 bases at J, leaving 3 bases unmatched. The germline V gene encodes CDR1 KGHDR and CDR2 SFDVKD. For the CDR3, the DNA is TGTGCCACCAGTGATTCCACAGGGGGCCCTGAAGCTTTCTTT. This sequence encodes CATSDSTGGPEAFF.

The chain couples TRBV7-9 to TRBJ1-4, with D possibly matching TRBD1 (5 bases). Germline V gene sequence: CDR1 SEHNR, CDR2 FQNEAQ (reference sequence). This CDR3 region has 16 residues. The V gene lost 6 bases and the J gene lost 3 bases, with 17 bases spanning the gap. Here the CDR3 DNA reads TGTGCCAGCAGTTTCGGACAAGTTAGCCCTAATGAAAAACTGTTTTTT. This sequence encodes CASSFGQVSPNEKLFF.

This clonotype was seen only once. The V and J genes are TRBV7-3 and TRBJ1-5, with D uncertain. The V end lost 8 bases, the J end lost 0 bases, and 5 bases lay between the germline ends. Per germline, CDR1 SGHTA and CDR2 FQGTGA. CDR3 size: 12 residues. CDR3 protein: CASLSSNQPQHF. The CDR3 bases are TGTGCCAGCCTCAGTAGCAATCAGCCCCAGCATTTT.

This clonotype turned up a few times. The chain uses TRBV7-2 and TRBJ1-2, with 10 bases identical to TRBD1. The CDR3 extends over 15 amino acids. With 4 bases clipped from V and 0 bases from J, the junction kept 2 bases outside the gene matches. Germline CDR1 SGHTA, CDR2 FQGNSA. CDR3 bases: TGTGCCAGCAGCTCGGACAGGGGGGCTAACTATGGCTACACCTTC. Protein product: CASSSDRGANYGYTF. The complete variable domain, with remaining parts taken from reference TRBV7-2 and TRBJ1-2, reads GAGVSQSPSNKVTEKGKDVELRCDPISGHTALYWYRQSLGQGLEFLIYFQGNSAPDKSGLPSDRFSAERTGGSVSTLTIQRTQQEDSAVYLCASSSDRGANYGYTFGSGTRLTVV.

As regards this clonotype: This may be a read error, as it is one base from a much larger clone. The rearrangement links TRBV7-9 to TRBJ1-2; maybe TRBD1 (6 bases). The CDR3 consists of 12 residues. Trimming removed 5 bases at V and 7 bases at J, with 11 bases between. The germline V gene has CDR1 SEHNR and CDR2 FQNEAQ (reference sequence). The CDR3 region is CASSQTGSGYTF. CDR3 in DNA: TGTGCCAGCAGCCAAACAGGGAGTGGCTACACCTTC.

This clonotype was detected only a few times. This chain links TRBV20-1 with TRBJ2-5, with 8 bases that match TRBD2. J gave up 2 bases and V 0 bases, and 11 bases lay outside the gene matches. The CDR3 has 17 residues. Germline CDR1 is DFQATT and CDR2 is SNEGSKA (reference sequence). CDR3 nucleotides: TGCAGTGCTAGAGATTTGGGAATAGCGGGGCTTCAAGAGACCCAGTACTTC. Its protein product is CSARDLGIAGLQETQYF.

This chain uses TRBV12-3 or TRBV12-4 with TRBJ1-5; D unclear. The CDR3 consists of 15 residues. The V gene lost 6 bases and the J gene lost 2 bases, with 14 bases spanning the gap. The CDR3 sequence: CASRRGGGGNQPQHF. In DNA, the CDR3 is TGTGCCAGCAGGCGCGGAGGAGGTGGCAATCAGCCCCAGCATTTT.

Concerning this clonotype itself: A read error may explain this, as a much larger clone is one base away. V and J are TRBV27 and TRBJ2-7; D remains ambiguous. The CDR3 runs 13 residues. Looked up from germline, CDR1 is MNHEY and CDR2 is SMNVEV (reference sequence). CDR3 in amino acids: CASMSPAGHEQHF. The DNA for the CDR3 is TGTGCCAGCATGTCCCCCGCAGGCCACGAGCAGCACTTC.

This clonotype has a count of ten or more. J is TRBJ2-7 and V is TRBV15; D not resolved. Trimming shortened V by 0 bases and J by 0 bases, and 6 bases separated the two germline ends. There are 14 residues in the CDR3. Germline CDR1 is LNHNV and CDR2 is YYDKDF (reference sequence). CDR3 amino acids: CATSRDGFSYEQYF. CDR3 DNA: TGTGCCACCAGCAGAGACGGCTTCTCCTACGAGCAGTACTTC.

This chain links TRBV15 with TRBJ1-4; possibly TRBD1 for D (5 bases). The CDR3 loop spans 14 amino acids. Germline V lookup: CDR1 LNHNV, CDR2 YYDKDF (reference sequence). The V end lost 6 bases, the J end lost 5 bases, and 13 bases lay between the germline ends. The CDR3 nucleotides read TGTGCCACCAGGGGCAGGGAGAGGAATGAAAAACTGTTTTTT. Translating it yields CATRGRERNEKLFF.

The chain is built from TRBV20-1 and TRBJ1-6; tentative D call: TRBD1 (6 bases). V gave up 6 bases and J gave up 10 bases, with 25 bases separating them. Germline loops: CDR1 DFQATT, CDR2 SNEGSKA (reference sequence). CDR3 length equals 16 residues. CDR3 coding DNA: TGCAGTGCCGAGGGCCCAATACCGGGACAAACATCACCCCTCCACTTT. Residues: CSAEGPIPGQTSPLHF.

There are a few counts of this clonotype. The V call is TRBV7-9, the J call TRBJ2-5; 11 bases agree with TRBD1. CDR3 length: 15 residues. CDR1 is SEHNR, CDR2 FQNEAQ, per germline (reference sequence). The V segment lost 3 bases and the J segment 5 bases; nucleotides outside the gene matches: 5. Here the CDR3 DNA reads TGTGCCAGCAGCTTCCGGGACAGGGGGGACGAGACCCAGTACTTC. This gives the protein CASSFRDRGDETQYF.

This clonotype appeared a few times. CDR3 sequence reads: CASSLVGGLVPGEQYF. The CDR3 region has the DNA TGTGCCAGCAGCTTAGTGGGGGGGCTCGTCCCGGGCGAGCAGTACTTC. V usage is TRBV7-8 and J usage is TRBJ2-7, with a weak D call TRBD2 (7 bases). The germline V and J ends were trimmed by 1 base and 6 bases, with 19 bases remaining between them. The CDR3 is 16 residues long. From germline, CDR1 is SGHVS and CDR2 FQNEAQ.

The chain is built from TRBV29-1 and TRBJ1-3, with D possibly being TRBD1 (5 bases). Germline CDR1 SQVTM, CDR2 ANQGSEA. The V end was cut by 5 bases, the J end by 7 bases, with 9 bases between. This CDR3 comprises 11 residues. The CDR3 sequence is CSVMRGNTIYF. The DNA for the CDR3 is TGCAGCGTTATGCGGGGGAACACCATATATTTT.

In this sample, this clonotype turned up many times. The junction shows a germline mismatch at one end, possibly a read error. This chain joins TRBV4-1 and TRBJ1-1; the D is unclear. Germline V gives CDR1 MGHRA, CDR2 YSYEKL. CDR3 length equals 13 residues. The DNA for the CDR3 is TGTGCCAGCAGCCAAGGTCGGAACACTGAAGCTTTCTTT. This translates into CASSQGRNTEAFF.

The chain recombines TRBV5-1 with TRBJ1-1; 9 bases agree with TRBD1. This CDR3 contains 15 residues. Germline assignment: CDR1 SGHRS and CDR2 YFSETQ. Unmatched junction bases numbered 6, after V lost 0 bases and J lost 6 bases. The CDR3 loop reads CASSLGTGARSEAFF. In DNA form, the CDR3 reads TGCGCCAGCAGCTTGGGGACAGGGGCTCGTTCTGAAGCTTTCTTT.

V usage is TRBV18 and J usage is TRBJ1-1; no definite D call. V dropped 3 bases and J dropped 0 bases, with 8 bases sitting between them. Germline loops: CDR1 KGHSH, CDR2 LQKENI. The CDR3 consists of 14 residues. The CDR3 DNA is TGTGCCAGCTCACCTCGCGAGATGAACACTGAAGCTTTCTTT. Its protein is CASSPREMNTEAFF.

This clonotype came up many times. The rearrangement joins TRBV12-3 or TRBV12-4 to TRBJ1-5; D remains ambiguous. V was pared by 6 bases and J by 1 base, with 7 bases between. The CDR3 is 13 amino acids. The CDR3 sequence is CASSGPSNQPQHF. CDR3 coding DNA: TGTGCCAGCAGCGGCCCGAGCAATCAGCCCCAGCATTTT.

This clonotype has only a few counts. The J gene is TRBJ2-1, the V gene TRBV7-9; D is undetermined. The CDR3 contains 11 residues. V was shortened by 0 bases and J by 8 bases, with 2 bases between the two germline ends. CDR1 and CDR2 (germline): SEHNR, FQNEAQ (reference sequence). CDR3 bases: TGTGCCAGCAGCTTAGCGGATGAGCAGTTCTTC. Amino acids: CASSLADEQFF.